The entry below describes one T cell receptor (beta chain). Its antigen is as yet unknown. Germline V CDR1 and CDR2: SGHTA, FQGNSA. The V end was cut by 0 bases, the J end by 6 bases, with 18 bases between. The CDR3 length is 16 residues. These data are taken from a study of shared clonotypes between healthy human individuals. Overall study results and limits: Four donors shared 4.5% to 6.5% of their naive CD4 clonotypes.

Here immunoSEQ multiplex PCR was the method, and the copy in TCRdb shows in-frame clones only, minus some. Of about a million clones listed, about 74% are singletons. This clonotype originated in a young man in good health. The genes are TRBV7-2 and TRBJ2-7, with D tentatively TRBD1 (5 bases). Material: memory CD4+ T cells sorted from blood. Described subset: CD45RA-negative fraction. The DNA of the CDR3 is TGTGCCAGCAGCTTAGCTGGGGCCGGACCTCAAGGCGAGCAGTACTTC. Translated, it gives CASSLAGAGPQGEQYF.